Below, 5 T cell receptor beta chains from the same sample are listed, as sequenced in a study of OX40 agonist ivuxolimab in advanced cancers. TCRdb's table, derived via immunoSEQ multiplex PCR, lists solely in-frame clones and lacks some. The sample lists tens of thousands of clones; roughly nine tenths were seen once. This material consisted of CD4+ or CD8+ T cells sorted from blood, taken in a trial of the OX40 agonist ivuxolimab. These receptors were collected from an adult with an advanced solid tumor such as melanoma, head and neck, liver or kidney cancer.

This clone was seen just once. The chain uses TRBV7-2 and TRBJ2-1; TRBD2 matches at 10 bases. Germline CDR1 is SGHTA and CDR2 is FQGNSA. The CDR3 is made up of 14 amino acids. Trimming took 5 bases from V and 3 from J; bases not matched to a gene: 1. CDR3 DNA: TGTGCCAGCAGCCGACTAGCGGGCTACAATGAGCAGTTCTTC. It specifies CASSRLAGYNEQFF.

Here the CDR3 DNA reads TGTGCCAGCAGCTTGGCAGCGTTTAACACCGGGGAGCTGTTTTTT. It specifies CASSLAAFNTGELFF. The gene calls are TRBV5-4 and TRBJ2-2; no clear D. Between the trimmed V and J ends, which lost 0 bases and 2 bases, there was a span of 8 bases. The CDR3 has 15 amino acids. Per the germline V gene, CDR1 is SGHNT and CDR2 is YYREEE (reference sequence).

The CDR3 region has the DNA TGTGCCAGCAGCTTAGAAGTGGGGGGAGGGTCAGAGACCCAGTACTTC. It is translated as CASSLEVGGGSETQYF. V usage is TRBV7-6 and J usage is TRBJ2-5; 7 bases agree with TRBD2. Germline-derived CDR1 and CDR2 are SGHVS and FNYEAQ. This CDR3 comprises 16 residues. J was trimmed by 4 bases and V by 1 base; bases with no gene match: 9.

This clone was observed a few times. The J gene is TRBJ1-4, the V gene TRBV7-8; TRBD1 aligns across 7 bases. CDR3 length: 15 residues. Germline trimming cut 5 bases from V and 0 bases from J; bases unmatched to any gene: 3. Germline V gene lookup returns CDR1 SGHVS and CDR2 FQNEAQ. The CDR3: CASSPQGATNEKLFF. The CDR3 DNA sequence: TGTGCCAGCAGCCCGCAGGGGGCAACTAATGAAAAACTGTTTTTT.

This clone was counted a few times. This chain connects TRBV7-9 to TRBJ2-7; D assignment may be TRBD1 or TRBD2 (5 bases each). Germline CDR1 SEHNR, CDR2 FQNEAQ (reference sequence). Trimming removed 5 bases at V and 1 base at J, with 15 bases between. The length of the CDR3 is 15 residues. This CDR3 is CASSPRVGPSYEQYF. The CDR3 DNA is TGTGCCAGCAGCCCGCGTGTGGGACCGTCCTACGAGCAGTACTTC.